These 19 T cell receptor beta chains originate from one sample sequenced in a study of blood T cells in healthy people across ages. Alongside a J-beta primer mix, a sample-barcoded 5' primer served in a second PCR lasting roughly 7 to 11 cycles. TCRdb reprocessed the 5' RACE reads with MiXCR, giving one entry per CDR3 protein. The sample records a few hundred thousand distinct CDR3 sequences, 25% to 30% being singletons. The specimen was blood. These receptors all stem from a woman aged 65 to 85 in good health.

The chain combines TRBV9 with TRBJ2-4; the match to TRBD2 covers 12 bases. Germline CDR1 is SGDLS and CDR2 is YYNGEE. This CDR3 spans 14 amino acids. The trim removed 10 bases at V and 2 bases at J, leaving 4 bases unmatched. CDR3 in amino acids: CASSGGATKNIQYF. In nucleotides, the CDR3 is TGTGCCTCTAGCGGGGGGGCCACCAAAAACATTCAGTACTTC.

This clonotype was observed a few times. The rearrangement uses TRBV9 and TRBJ1-4; 7 nucleotides match TRBD1. CDR3 size: 15 residues. J lost 6 bases, V lost 0 bases, and 5 bases had no gene match. Looked up from germline, CDR1 is SGDLS and CDR2 is YYNGEE. This CDR3 reads CASSVVSGQHEKLFF. The CDR3, as DNA: TGTGCCAGCAGCGTAGTTTCGGGACAGCATGAAAAACTGTTTTTT.

The chain employs TRBV20-1 and TRBJ2-7; 12 bases line up with TRBD2. Germline V gene sequence: CDR1 DFQATT, CDR2 SNEGSKA (reference sequence). The CDR3 is 15 residues long. Trimming cost V 3 bases and J 3 bases; bases outside gene matches: 6. CDR3 DNA: TGCAGTGCTAGTCCCCCTAGCGGGGGGGACTACGAGCAGTACTTC. It yields the protein CSASPPSGGDYEQYF.

This sequence joins TRBV20-1 and TRBJ2-1, with 8 positions matching TRBD2. The J call could be wrong; TRBJ2-5 is a better fit for the DNA end. The CDR3 length is 16 residues. The germline gives CDR1 DFQATT, CDR2 SNEGSKA (reference sequence). The CDR3 coding sequence is TGCAGTGCTAGAGATCTAGGCGGGGGGTACTACGGGACCCAGTACTTC. Protein sequence: CSARDLGGGYYGTQYF.

This clonotype was counted a few times. J is TRBJ2-7 and V is TRBV29-1; 9 nucleotides line up with TRBD2. This CDR3 has 16 residues. J gave up 8 bases and V 6 bases, and 20 bases lay outside the gene matches. The germline V gene encodes CDR1 SQVTM and CDR2 ANQGSEA. In DNA, the CDR3 is TGCAGCGTCACATCACAGCCGGGACTAGCTAATCTGCAGCAGTACTTC. This encodes CSVTSQPGLANLQQYF.

This clonotype was seen only a few times. The chain couples TRBV28 to TRBJ2-5; D is possibly TRBD1 or TRBD2 (6 bases each). This CDR3 spans 15 amino acids. Germline V CDR1 and CDR2: MDHEN, SYDVKM. Trimming removed 4 bases at V and 1 base at J, with 13 bases between. CDR3 in DNA: TGTGCCAGCAGTTCTAGGGGGGACATCCAAGAGACCCAGTACTTC. It is translated as CASSSRGDIQETQYF.

This clonotype was seen only a few times. The gene calls are TRBV4-1 and TRBJ2-1; TRBD2 agrees at 11 bases. This CDR3 region has 17 residues. After removal of 0 bases from V and 9 bases from J, the junction contained 10 bases not matched to a gene. Germline loops: CDR1 MGHRA, CDR2 YSYEKL. This chain's CDR3 is CASSQDSTSGSYSEQFF. Written as DNA, the CDR3 is TGCGCCAGCAGCCAAGATAGCACTAGCGGGAGTTATAGTGAGCAGTTCTTC.

This rearrangement joins TRBV7-2 to TRBJ2-7; 7 nucleotides match TRBD2. CDR1 and CDR2 (germline): SGHTA, FQGNSA. V was clipped by 2 bases and J by 1 base; unmatched bases: 2. The CDR3 runs 14 residues. CDR3 DNA sequence: TGTGCCAGCAGCTTACTAGCGGATTCCTACGAGCAGTACTTC. This gives the protein CASSLLADSYEQYF. Filled out from reference TRBV7-2 and TRBJ2-7, the complete variable domain reads GAGVSQSPSNKVTEKGKDVELRCDPISGHTALYWYRQSLGQGLEFLIYFQGNSAPDKSGLPSDRFSAERTGGSVSTLTIQRTQQEDSAVYLCASSLLADSYEQYFGPGTRLTVT.

This clonotype was counted a few times. V usage is TRBV5-1 and J usage is TRBJ1-1, with unresolved D. Germline-derived CDR1 and CDR2 are SGHRS and YFSETQ. The CDR3 has 16 residues. V lost 1 base, J lost 1 base, and 14 bases lay in between. The CDR3 reads CASSLFPLLGNTEAFF. CDR3 nucleotides: TGCGCCAGCAGCTTGTTCCCCTTATTGGGGAACACTGAAGCTTTCTTT.

In this sample, this clonotype turned up a few times. The genes are TRBV18 and TRBJ1-1, with D uncertain. The CDR3 consists of 12 residues. V was cut by 1 base and J by 7 bases, with 7 bases left in between. The germline V gene has CDR1 KGHSH and CDR2 LQKENI. CDR3: CASSPQGYEAFF. The CDR3, as DNA: TGTGCCAGCTCACCACAGGGATATGAAGCTTTCTTT.

This clonotype has more than one count but fewer than ten. The CDR3 DNA sequence: TGTGCCAGCAGTTACGACCAGGGGGCTCGGGGCTACACCTTC. Translation: CASSYDQGARGYTF. V and J are TRBV6-2 or TRBV6-3 and TRBJ1-2; TRBD1 matches 8 bases. After removal of 2 bases from V and 8 bases from J, the junction contained 7 bases not matched to a gene. CDR1 and CDR2 (germline): MNHEY, SVGEGT. This CDR3 is built from 14 residues.

This sequence joins TRBV27 and TRBJ1-6, with 9 positions matching TRBD1. CDR3 size: 15 residues. In germline, CDR1 is MNHEY, CDR2 SMNVEV (reference sequence). V shed 2 bases, J shed 7 bases, and the junction held 3 bases outside the gene matches. The CDR3 nucleotides read TGTGCCAGCAGTTTAACCGGACAGGGGAATTCACCCCTCCACTTT. Translated, it gives CASSLTGQGNSPLHF.

This clonotype was counted only a few times. One end of the junction does not line up with germline, which may come from a read error. This rearrangement joins TRBV4-2 to TRBJ2-7; D is perhaps TRBD2 (5 bases). The CDR3 contains 18 residues. Germline CDR1 reads LGHNA; CDR2 reads YNFKEQ. The CDR3 DNA follows: TGTGTCAGCAGCCAAGAATGGTCAGTGGGAGAGTTTTCGTACGAGCAGTACTTC. Translated, it gives CVSSQEWSVGEFSYEQYF.

CDR3 coding DNA: TGCGCCAGCAGCTTGGCCGGGGGGCCTAGCTATGGCTACACCTTC. Protein: CASSLAGGPSYGYTF. The chain joins TRBV5-1 to TRBJ1-2, with D possibly TRBD1 on 6 matching bases. V lost 0 bases and J lost 4, with 13 bases in between. Germline-derived CDR1 and CDR2 are SGHRS and YFSETQ. This CDR3 is 15 amino acids long.

This rearrangement joins TRBV29-1 to TRBJ1-2; tentative D call: TRBD1 (5 bases). The CDR3 spans 14 residues. Germline V CDR1 and CDR2: SQVTM, ANQGSEA. With 1 base removed from V and 4 bases from J, the gap between germline ends came to 13 bases. In DNA, the CDR3 is TGCAGCGTTGAAGTGCCAGGGTCGCGCTATGGCTACACCTTC. Amino acid sequence: CSVEVPGSRYGYTF.

In its sample, this clonotype was seen once. The chain joins TRBV10-3 to TRBJ2-7, with 9 positions matching TRBD1. This CDR3 spans 17 amino acids. Unmatched junction bases numbered 12, after V lost 6 bases and J lost 0 bases. CDR1 and CDR2 from the germline V gene are ENHRY and SYGVKD. The CDR3 sequence: CAISAGQGTGNSYEQYF. CDR3 nucleotides: TGTGCCATCAGCGCGGGACAGGGTACGGGCAACTCCTACGAGCAGTACTTC.

This chain joins TRBV6-5 and TRBJ2-5, with 8 bases aligning to TRBD2. The CDR3 is 14 amino acids. V dropped 5 bases and J dropped 4; count of bases not matched to a gene: 6. CDR1 is MNHEY and CDR2 is SVGAGI in the germline V gene. CDR3 nucleotide sequence: TGTGCCAGCAGTACCATAGCGGGATCAGAGACCCAGTACTTC. It specifies CASSTIAGSETQYF.

The chain couples TRBV6-2 or TRBV6-3 to TRBJ2-1; 10 bases align to TRBD2. Germline V lookup: CDR1 MNHEY, CDR2 SVGEGT. CDR3 length equals 16 residues. V dropped 8 bases and J dropped 10; count of bases not matched to a gene: 17. The CDR3: CASAARSGRAWIEQFF. Here the CDR3 DNA reads TGTGCCAGCGCCGCCCGGAGCGGGAGGGCCTGGATCGAGCAGTTCTTC.

This clonotype was counted between two and nine times. The genes are TRBV12-3 or TRBV12-4 and TRBJ2-5; D unclear. This CDR3 is built from 14 residues. V was shortened by 4 bases and J by 2 bases, with 11 bases between the two germline ends. This chain's CDR3 is CASSYAGPQETQYF. The DNA for the CDR3 is TGTGCCAGCAGTTACGCCGGGCCACAAGAGACCCAGTACTTC.